This T cell receptor (beta chain) stems from a study of chemoradiotherapy in HPV16-positive cancers. The CDR3 loop spans 15 amino acids. The trim removed 5 bases at V and 4 bases at J, leaving 6 bases unmatched. CDR1 is MNHNY and CDR2 is SVGAGI in the germline V gene (reference sequence). Findings and caveats of the study: During treatment, candidate HPV-specific clones and E7-related motifs expanded in tumor.

A word on this clone: What it binds is unknown.

The table came from immunoSEQ multiplex PCR; TCRdb's copy has only in-frame clones and leaves some out. This sample carries about 21,000 clones, about 90% of them seen once, and the ten largest clones take less than 2.5%. The source is a human donor with HPV-associated anogenital cancer. This sequence joins TRBV6-6 and TRBJ2-7; 12 bases are shared with TRBD2. The sample here was blood, taken from a patient who underwent chemoradiotherapy. The CDR3 coding sequence is TGTGCCAGCAGTGAGACGACTAGCGGGAGTTACGAGCAGTACTTC. This codes for CASSETTSGSYEQYF.